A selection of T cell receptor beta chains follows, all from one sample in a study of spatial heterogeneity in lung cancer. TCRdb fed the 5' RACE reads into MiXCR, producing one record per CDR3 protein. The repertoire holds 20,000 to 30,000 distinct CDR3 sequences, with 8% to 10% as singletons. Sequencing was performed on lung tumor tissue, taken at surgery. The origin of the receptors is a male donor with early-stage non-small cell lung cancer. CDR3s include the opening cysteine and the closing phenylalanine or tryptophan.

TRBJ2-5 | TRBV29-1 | CSGQQETQYF
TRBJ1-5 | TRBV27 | CASSFQGHQPQHF
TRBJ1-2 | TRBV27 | CARRQIPNYGYTF
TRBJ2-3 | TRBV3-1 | CASSHSAGADTQYF
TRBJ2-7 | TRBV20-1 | CSAGFGLAGSYEQYF
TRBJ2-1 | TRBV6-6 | CASSYGTFDNEQFF
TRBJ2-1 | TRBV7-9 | CASSSQGSNRIVNEQFF
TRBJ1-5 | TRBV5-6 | CASSLFGARSNQPQHF
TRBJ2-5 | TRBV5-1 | CASSFQPTQETQYF
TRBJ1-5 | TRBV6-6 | CASSFLQGARAQPQHF
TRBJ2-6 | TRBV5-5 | CASSLNSPGANVLTF
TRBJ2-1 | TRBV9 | CASSGAGGPYNEQFF
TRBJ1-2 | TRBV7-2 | CASSPDGATNYGYTF
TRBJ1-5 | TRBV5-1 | CASSLLGDSNQPQHF
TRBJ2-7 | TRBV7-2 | CASSRGLTSYEQYF
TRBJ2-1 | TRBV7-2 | CASSLGGQGINEQFF
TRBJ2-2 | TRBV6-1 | CASSEGTGNTGELFF
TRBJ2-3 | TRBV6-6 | CASSWEGWTQDTQYF
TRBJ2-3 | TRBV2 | CASSEEGLATDTQYF
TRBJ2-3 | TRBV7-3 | CASSLMGAWDTQYF
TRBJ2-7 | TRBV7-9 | CASSPRSAVLSYEQYF
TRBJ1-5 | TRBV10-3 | CAISASVLRGNQPQHF
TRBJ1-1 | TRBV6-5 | CASSSGFQAFF